This T cell receptor beta chain stems from a study of shared clonotypes between healthy human individuals. Across the study: Plates per donor: three CD4 naive, three CD4 memory, two CD8 naive, one CD8 memory.

TCRdb's table, derived via immunoSEQ multiplex PCR, lists solely in-frame clones and lacks some. The sample lists about 800,000 clones, approximately 97% occurring once. CD45RO-negative, CCR7-positively selected cells formed the naive CD8 fraction, excluding terminally differentiated effector memory CD45RA+ cells. Participating donors were healthy, HIV-negative adults free of recent acute infections or vaccinations. The donors, all of them Caucasian adults, lived in Nashville, Tennessee. Germline V gene sequence: CDR1 SGHRS, CDR2 YFSETQ. CDR3 length equals 16 residues. V was cut by 3 bases and J by 2 bases, with 17 bases left in between.

The source is a man aged 25-45 years in good health. Sample: naive CD8+ T cells sorted from blood. The rearrangement links TRBV5-1 to TRBJ2-5; D is perhaps TRBD1 (6 bases). The CDR3 here is CASSSKGGWQQETQYF. CDR3 in DNA: TGCGCCAGCAGCTCTAAAGGGGGTTGGCAACAAGAGACCCAGTACTTC.